A single sample is the source of the 13 T cell receptor beta chains below, sequenced in a study of T cells in Graves' hyperthyroidism and ophthalmopathy. The investigators amplified TCR beta CDR3 regions from RNA transcripts. A set of HTBI primers served as the primers for a first-round RT-PCR of the TCR CDR3. TCRdb recomputed calls from the multiplex PCR reads with MiXCR, one row per CDR3 protein. Seen here are 450,000 to 650,000 distinct CDR3 sequences, roughly 17% observed once, and the top ten hold roughly 18%. Material for sequencing was blood. Receptor source: a woman under 30 with Graves' ophthalmopathy.

This clonotype was counted many times. The genes are TRBV30 and TRBJ1-2; 8 bases are a match to TRBD1. CDR1 is GTSNPN, CDR2 SVGIG, per germline (reference sequence). V was pared by 0 bases and J by 5 bases, with 5 bases of the junction left unmatched. The CDR3 totals 14 residues. CDR3 sequence reads: CAWSVAGGGYGYTF. CDR3 DNA: TGTGCCTGGAGTGTGGCAGGGGGCGGTTATGGCTACACCTTC.

V usage is TRBV12-3 or TRBV12-4 and J usage is TRBJ1-5; 8 bases are a match to TRBD1. This CDR3 spans 12 amino acids. V was pared by 8 bases and J by 6 bases, with 3 bases of the junction left unmatched. CDR3 nucleotide sequence: TGTGCCAGCGCAGGGGGCCTTCAGCCCCAGCATTTT. Translation: CASAGGLQPQHF.

This clonotype was seen only a few times. The genes are TRBV9 and TRBJ2-3, with TRBD2 as a possible D gene (6 bases). V was clipped by 2 bases and J by 2 bases, with 9 bases between them. There are 14 residues in the CDR3. CDR1 is SGDLS, CDR2 YYNGEE, per germline. The CDR3 coding sequence is TGTGCCAGCAGCGTGGAGGGCAACACAGATACGCAGTATTTT. Translation gives CASSVEGNTDTQYF.

The chain uses TRBV7-2 and TRBJ2-1; 8 nucleotides line up with TRBD2. The CDR3 is 15 amino acids. J gave up 9 bases and V 4 bases, and 11 bases lay outside the gene matches. Germline V gene sequence: CDR1 SGHTA, CDR2 FQGNSA. The CDR3 sequence: CASSSSGPTKTEQFF. The CDR3 bases are TGTGCCAGCAGCTCTAGCGGGCCGACAAAAACTGAGCAGTTCTTC. The complete variable domain, with remaining parts taken from reference TRBV7-2 and TRBJ2-1, reads GAGVSQSPSNKVTEKGKDVELRCDPISGHTALYWYRQSLGQGLEFLIYFQGNSAPDKSGLPSDRFSAERTGGSVSTLTIQRTQQEDSAVYLCASSSSGPTKTEQFFGPGTRLTVL.

This clonotype was counted a few times. The gene calls are TRBV6-5 and TRBJ1-6; 8 bases are shared with TRBD1. The CDR3 has 16 residues. The V gene end was trimmed by 7 bases and the J gene end by 3 bases; junction bases not matched to a gene: 8. CDR1 and CDR2 from the germline V gene are MNHEY and SVGAGI. The CDR3 loop is CASITTQGDYNSPLHF. DNA of the CDR3: TGTGCCAGCATTACCACACAGGGGGACTATAATTCACCCCTCCACTTT.

At least ten counts were recorded for this clonotype. This chain links TRBV27 with TRBJ1-2, with 7 bases fitting TRBD1. The CDR3 is made up of 13 amino acids. The germline CDR1 and CDR2 sequences are MNHEY and SMNVEV (reference sequence). V trimming: 2 bases; J trimming: 8 bases; junction bases outside the gene matches: 5. CDR3 in DNA: TGTGCCAGCAGTTTAGGGCAGGGGGTAGGCTACACCTTC. This encodes CASSLGQGVGYTF.

This clonotype was counted ten times or more. The genes are TRBV11-3 and TRBJ2-7; a weak D match, TRBD2 (6 bases). Germline loops: CDR1 SGHNT, CDR2 YENEEA. Trimming took off 1 base at V and 5 bases at J, with 9 bases between the two ends. The CDR3 contains 13 residues. The chain's CDR3 is CASSLAAGDEQYF. The CDR3 coding sequence is TGTGCCAGCAGCTTAGCAGCGGGTGACGAGCAGTACTTC.

The chain links TRBV20-1 to TRBJ2-7, with 10 bases matching TRBD1. Germline V gives CDR1 DFQATT, CDR2 SNEGSKA (reference sequence). The CDR3 is 15 amino acids. J lost 2 bases, V lost 2 bases, and 6 bases had no gene match. The CDR3: CSARNWTGGTYEQYF. The CDR3 nucleotides are TGCAGTGCTAGAAATTGGACAGGGGGGACCTACGAGCAGTACTTC.

This clonotype was observed at least ten times. The V and J genes are TRBV12-3 or TRBV12-4 and TRBJ2-3; TRBD1 or TRBD2 may be the D gene (5 bases each). The V and J ends lost 6 bases and 5 bases respectively, with 21 bases between them. The CDR3 runs to 16 residues. The CDR3 coding sequence is TGTGCCAGCAGGAAACCCGGGACCCAAGGAGGAGATACGCAGTATTTT. It encodes CASRKPGTQGGDTQYF.

In this sample, this clonotype turned up many times. V is TRBV7-9 and J is TRBJ2-7; possibly TRBD1 or TRBD2 for D (5 bases each). The CDR3 is 12 amino acids. Germline V gives CDR1 SEHNR, CDR2 FQNEAQ (reference sequence). The V and J ends lost 4 bases and 6 bases respectively, with 10 bases between them. Here the CDR3 DNA reads TGTGCCAGCAGCTCTGGGACGGGCGAGCAGTACTTC. This sequence encodes CASSSGTGEQYF.

Ten or more counts support this clonotype. V is TRBV30 and J is TRBJ2-1, with a weak D call TRBD2 (5 bases). The V and J ends lost 0 bases and 7 bases respectively, with 10 bases between them. The CDR3 runs 13 residues. Per the germline V gene, CDR1 is GTSNPN and CDR2 is SVGIG (reference sequence). The CDR3 sequence: CAWSVQLGNEQFF. The CDR3 nucleotides read TGTGCCTGGAGTGTACAACTAGGGAATGAGCAGTTCTTC.

This clonotype showed up many times. CDR3 sequence (DNA): TGTGCCAGCAGTTACTCCATCGGGACCCCCACAGATACGCAGTATTTT. It codes for CASSYSIGTPTDTQYF. This chain joins TRBV6-5 and TRBJ2-3; D may be TRBD1 or TRBD2 (5 bases each). The germline gives CDR1 MNHEY, CDR2 SVGAGI. V shed 0 bases and J shed 2 bases, with 12 bases lying between them. This CDR3 has 16 amino acids.

The V call is TRBV5-1, the J call TRBJ2-1, with 16 bases that match TRBD2. The CDR3 loop spans 17 amino acids. The germline gives CDR1 SGHRS, CDR2 YFSETQ. V shed 3 bases and J 7 bases; nucleotides not matched to a gene: 7. The CDR3 region has the DNA TGCGCCAGCAGCTACGGGACTAGCGGGGGGGCCAGAAATGAGCAGTTCTTC. As protein: CASSYGTSGGARNEQFF.